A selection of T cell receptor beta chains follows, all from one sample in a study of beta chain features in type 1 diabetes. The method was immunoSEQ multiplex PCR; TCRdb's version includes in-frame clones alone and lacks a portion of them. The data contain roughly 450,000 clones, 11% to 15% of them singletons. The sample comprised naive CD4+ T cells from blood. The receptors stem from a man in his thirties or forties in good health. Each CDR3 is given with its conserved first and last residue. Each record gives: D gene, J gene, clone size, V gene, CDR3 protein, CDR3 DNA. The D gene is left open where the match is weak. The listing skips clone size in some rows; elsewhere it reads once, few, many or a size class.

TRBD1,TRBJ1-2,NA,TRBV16,CASSQSPRGTRGYTF,TGTGCCAGCAGCCAATCGCCCAGGGGGACGCGGGGCTACACCTTC
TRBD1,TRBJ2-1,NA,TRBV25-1,CASSDPFGQAYNEQFF,TGTGCCAGCAGTGATCCCTTCGGACAGGCTTACAATGAGCAGTTCTTC
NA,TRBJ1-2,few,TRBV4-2,CASSPSGPGYTF,TGTGCCAGCAGCCCATCGGGGCCTGGCTACACCTTC
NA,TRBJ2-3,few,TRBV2,CASRSGGTDTQYF,TGTGCCAGCAGGTCGGGGGGCACAGATACGCAGTATTTT
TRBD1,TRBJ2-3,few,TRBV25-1,CASSGQGRGDTQYF,TGTGCCAGCAGTGGACAGGGTAGAGGTGATACGCAGTATTTT
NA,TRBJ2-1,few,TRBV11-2,CASSLGASSRYNEQFF,TGTGCCAGCAGCCTGGGGGCAAGTAGCCGCTACAATGAGCAGTTCTTC
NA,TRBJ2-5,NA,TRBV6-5,CASRGGSGSETQYF,TGTGCCAGCAGGGGTGGATCAGGGAGCGAGACCCAGTACTTC
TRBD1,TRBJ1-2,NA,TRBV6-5,CASSPTGASYGYTF,TGTGCCAGCAGTCCGACAGGGGCCTCCTATGGCTACACCTTC
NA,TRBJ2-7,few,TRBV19,CASSKEPATFYEQYF,TGTGCCAGTAGTAAGGAACCAGCCACTTTCTACGAGCAGTACTTC
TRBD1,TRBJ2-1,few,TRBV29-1,CSSPGGQVYNEQFF,TGCAGCTCCCCCGGAGGACAGGTTTACAATGAGCAGTTCTTC
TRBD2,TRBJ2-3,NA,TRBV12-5,CASGFPLAGGADTQYF,TGTGCTAGTGGTTTTCCCTTAGCGGGAGGGGCAGATACGCAGTATTTT
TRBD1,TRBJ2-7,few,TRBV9,CASSRRDRSYEQYF,TGTGCCAGCAGCAGACGGGACAGAAGCTACGAGCAGTACTTC
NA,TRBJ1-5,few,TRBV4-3,CASSQELTDWQPQHF,TGCGCCAGCAGCCAAGAACTAACAGATTGGCAGCCCCAGCATTTT
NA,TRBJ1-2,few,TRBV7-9,CASSGVDYGYTF,TGTGCCAGCAGCGGCGTAGACTATGGCTACACCTTC
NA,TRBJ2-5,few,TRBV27,CASSLLGDTQYF,TGTGCCAGCAGTTTACTGGGGGACACCCAGTACTTC
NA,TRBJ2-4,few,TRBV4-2,CASSQAESIAKNIQYF,TGTGCCAGCAGCCAAGCAGAGAGTATTGCCAAAAACATTCAGTACTTC
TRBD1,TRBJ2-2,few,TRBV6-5,CASRKRTGVTGELFF,TGTGCCAGCAGGAAGCGGACAGGGGTGACCGGGGAGCTGTTTTTT
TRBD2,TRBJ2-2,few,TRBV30,CAWSVLLAGVGELFF,TGTGCCTGGAGTGTACTCCTAGCGGGAGTCGGGGAGCTGTTTTTT
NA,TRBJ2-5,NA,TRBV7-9,CASSSEGTQYF,TGTGCCAGCAGCTCCGAGGGGACCCAGTACTTC
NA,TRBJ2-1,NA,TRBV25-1,CASSESSRDRAYNEQFF,TGTGCCAGCAGTGAATCTTCCAGGGATCGGGCCTACAATGAGCAGTTCTTC
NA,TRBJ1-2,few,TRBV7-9,CASSLSSSFYGYTF,TGTGCCAGCAGCTTATCTTCCTCGTTCTATGGCTACACCTTC
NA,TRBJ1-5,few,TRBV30,CAWSAGLGNQPQHF,TGTGCCTGGAGTGCGGGGCTGGGCAATCAGCCCCAGCATTTT
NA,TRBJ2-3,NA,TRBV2,CASITGRGTQYF,TGTGCCAGCATTACGGGACGGGGTACGCAGTATTTT
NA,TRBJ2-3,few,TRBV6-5,CASSYVRRDTQYF,TGTGCCAGCAGTTACGTCAGGCGGGATACGCAGTATTTT
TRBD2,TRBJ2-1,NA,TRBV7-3,CASSLELAGDKQFF,TGTGCCAGCAGCTTAGAACTAGCGGGAGATAAGCAGTTCTTC